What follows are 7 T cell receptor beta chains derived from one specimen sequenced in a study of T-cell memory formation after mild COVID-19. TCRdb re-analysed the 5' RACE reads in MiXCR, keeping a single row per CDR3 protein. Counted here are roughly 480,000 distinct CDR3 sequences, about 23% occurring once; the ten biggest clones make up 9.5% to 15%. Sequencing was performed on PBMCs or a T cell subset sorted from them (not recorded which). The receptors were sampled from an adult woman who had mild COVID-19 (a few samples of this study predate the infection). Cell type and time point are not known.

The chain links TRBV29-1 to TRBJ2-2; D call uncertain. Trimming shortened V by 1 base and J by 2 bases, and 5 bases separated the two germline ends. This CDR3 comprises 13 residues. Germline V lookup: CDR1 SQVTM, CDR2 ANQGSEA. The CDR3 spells CSVEVANTGELFF. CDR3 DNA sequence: TGCAGCGTTGAAGTGGCTAACACCGGGGAGCTGTTTTTT.

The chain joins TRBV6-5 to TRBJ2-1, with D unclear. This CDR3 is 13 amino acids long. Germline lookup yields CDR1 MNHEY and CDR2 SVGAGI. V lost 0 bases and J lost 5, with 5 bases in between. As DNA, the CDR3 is TGTGCCAGCAGTTACTCGAGTGACAATGAGCAGTTCTTC. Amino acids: CASSYSSDNEQFF.

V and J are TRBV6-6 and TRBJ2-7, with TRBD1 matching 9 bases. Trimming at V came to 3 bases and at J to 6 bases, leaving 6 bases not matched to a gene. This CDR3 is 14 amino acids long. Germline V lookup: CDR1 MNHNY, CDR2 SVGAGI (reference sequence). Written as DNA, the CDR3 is TGTGCCAGCAGTTATTCGGGACAGGGTTCCGAGCAGTACTTC. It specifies CASSYSGQGSEQYF.

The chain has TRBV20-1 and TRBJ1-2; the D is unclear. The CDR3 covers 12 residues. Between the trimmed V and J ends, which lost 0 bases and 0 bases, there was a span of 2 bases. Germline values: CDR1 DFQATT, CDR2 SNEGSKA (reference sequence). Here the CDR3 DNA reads TGCAGTGCTAGAGATGCTAACTATGGCTACACCTTC. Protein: CSARDANYGYTF.

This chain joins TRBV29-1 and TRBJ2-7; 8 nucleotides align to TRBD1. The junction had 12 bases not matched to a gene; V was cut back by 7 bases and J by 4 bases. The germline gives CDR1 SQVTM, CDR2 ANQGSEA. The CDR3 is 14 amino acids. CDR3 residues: CSADAGTGPYEQYF. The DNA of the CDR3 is TGCAGCGCTGACGCAGGGACAGGTCCGTACGAGCAGTACTTC.

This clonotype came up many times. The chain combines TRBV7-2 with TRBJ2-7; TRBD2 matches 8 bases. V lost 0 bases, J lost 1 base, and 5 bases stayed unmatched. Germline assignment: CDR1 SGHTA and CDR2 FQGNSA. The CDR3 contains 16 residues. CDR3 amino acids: CASSLATAGASYEQYF. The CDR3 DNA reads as TGTGCCAGCAGCTTAGCGACAGCGGGAGCTTCCTACGAGCAGTACTTC.

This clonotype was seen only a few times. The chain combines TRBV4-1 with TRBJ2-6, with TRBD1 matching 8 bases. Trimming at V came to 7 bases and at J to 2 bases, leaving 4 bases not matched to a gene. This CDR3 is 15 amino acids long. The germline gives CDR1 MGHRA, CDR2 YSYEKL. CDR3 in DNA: TGCGCCAGCATGACACAGGGGGCTGGGGCCAACGTCCTGACTTTC. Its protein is CASMTQGAGANVLTF.